This TCR beta chain appears in the sequencing data of a study of PD-1 blockade in classical Hodgkin lymphoma. Trimming pared 2 bases from V and 4 bases from J, leaving 11 bases between. The CDR3 extends over 15 amino acids. Germline V gene lookup returns CDR1 MGHRA and CDR2 YSYEKL. Autologous stem cell transplantation was followed by relapse in every patient, and brentuximab vedotin exposure varied. Some clones are missing from TCRdb's copy, which holds only in-frame ones; the method was immunoSEQ multiplex PCR. The sample holds approximately 17,000 clones, over 55% seen once. The input for sequencing was peripheral blood mononuclear cells (PBMCs), taken before the second cycle of nivolumab. The V gene is TRBV4-1, the J gene TRBJ2-2, with D possibly being TRBD2 (5 bases). The source of this sequence is a human donor with classical Hodgkin lymphoma. In DNA, the CDR3 is TGCGCCAGCAGCCAAAACAGTGGAGGCACCGGGGAGCTGTTTTTT. This encodes CASSQNSGGTGELFF.